Listed below are T cell receptor beta chains from one sample, sequenced in a study of T cells after yellow fever vaccination. One entry per CDR3 protein results from TCRdb running MiXCR on the 5' RACE reads. The sample shows around 310,000 distinct CDR3 sequences, around 4% of them seen only once. The specimen was PBMCs, collected on the day of the yellow fever booster vaccination. The source is a man between 18 and 29 years old who received the YFV17D yellow fever vaccine. Each CDR3 is given with its conserved first and last residue. A D gene is named only where the DNA matches it firmly. Some rows mark clone size as missing; the rest say once, few, many or name a class of expanded clone.

>TRBJ2-1|NA|NA|TRBV3-1
TGTGCCAGCAGCCAGCGGGGCAAGTTGTCCAATGAGCAGTTCTTC
CASSQRGKLSNEQFF
>TRBJ2-3|many|TRBD2|TRBV7-2
TGTGCCAGCAGCTTAGTAGGGGGACTAGCCGGTACAGATACGCAGTATTTT
CASSLVGGLAGTDTQYF
>TRBJ2-7|few|TRBD2|TRBV5-4
TGTGCCAGCAGCGCTGAACCGGGACTATCCTACGAGCAGTACTTC
CASSAEPGLSYEQYF
>TRBJ2-1|few|TRBD2|TRBV4-1
TGCGCCAGCAGCCAGCTCGACCTCGGACTAGCGGGGGGCAATGAGCAGTTCTTC
CASSQLDLGLAGGNEQFF
>TRBJ1-2|few|NA|TRBV5-1
TGCGCCACCGGCAGGGACCCAAATGGCTACACCTTC
CATGRDPNGYTF
>TRBJ2-1|many|NA|TRBV7-9
TGTGCCAGTACAGTAATCCGGTTCAATGAGCAGTTCTTC
CASTVIRFNEQFF
>TRBJ2-7|many|NA|TRBV5-1
TGCGCCAGCAGCTTGGCCGCAGCCTCCTACGAGCAGTACTTC
CASSLAAASYEQYF
>TRBJ2-1|few|NA|TRBV9
TGTGCCAGCAGCTCCGGACACAATGAGCAGTTCTTC
CASSSGHNEQFF
>TRBJ1-3|few|NA|TRBV27
TGTGCCAGCAGTTTTACAGGGCTCTCTGGAAACACCATATATTTT
CASSFTGLSGNTIYF
>TRBJ2-1|NA|TRBD2|TRBV7-2
TGTGCCAGCAGCTTGTATCAGGGACTAGCGGCTAATGAGCAGTTCTTC
CASSLYQGLAANEQFF
>TRBJ2-3|many|TRBD2|TRBV10-3
TGTGCCATGGCTAGCGGGGGGGCTCTAGATACGCAGTATTTT
CAMASGGALDTQYF
>TRBJ2-2|NA|NA|TRBV3-1
TGTGCCAGCAGCCAAGTTCCGGACAGAGACACCGGGGAGCTGTTTTTT
CASSQVPDRDTGELFF
>TRBJ2-1|few|TRBD2|TRBV7-2
TGTGCCAGCAGCTTAGCGCCGGGGGGGGCAAATGAGCAGTTCTTC
CASSLAPGGANEQFF
>TRBJ2-5|NA|NA|TRBV6-5
TGTGCCAGCAGTTACTCCCTACCCCGGGCGACAGGTGGTGAGACCCAGTACTTC
CASSYSLPRATGGETQYF
>TRBJ1-5|NA|NA|TRBV20-1
TGCAGTGCACAGCGATTTTCGGCAAGATATAGCAATCAGCCCCAGCATTTT
CSAQRFSARYSNQPQHF
>TRBJ2-3|many|NA|TRBV2
TGTGCCAGCTACAAAGCGGAGGCTAGCACAGATACGCAGTATTTT
CASYKAEASTDTQYF
>TRBJ1-2|few|NA|TRBV20-1
TGCAGTGCTAGAGATGGGGACTATGGCTACACCTTC
CSARDGDYGYTF
>TRBJ2-1|many|TRBD2|TRBV4-1
TGCGCCAGCAGCCCCCAAGCGGGGGGGCCGTGGAATGAGCAGTTCTTC
CASSPQAGGPWNEQFF
>TRBJ2-5|many|NA|TRBV18
TGTGCCAGCTCACCCGCCTATGGACGCCGCCAAGAGACCCAGTACTTC
CASSPAYGRRQETQYF
>TRBJ2-5|many|NA|TRBV6-1
TGTGCCAGCAGGGGGGTGAAGATTCAAGAGACCCAGTACTTC
CASRGVKIQETQYF
>TRBJ1-2|NA|NA|TRBV29-1
TGCAGCGTCCTTACAGGGAACTATGGCTACACCTTC
CSVLTGNYGYTF
>TRBJ1-5|many|TRBD1|TRBV18
TGTGCCAGCTCCCCCAGGGGGGGCGGAAATCAGCCCCAGCATTTT
CASSPRGGGNQPQHF
>TRBJ1-2|few|TRBD1|TRBV6-2/TRBV6-3
TGTGCCAGCACCCTTCTACCGGGACAGATGATGTATGGCTACACCTTC
CASTLLPGQMMYGYTF
>TRBJ2-5|many|TRBD2|TRBV12-3/TRBV12-4
TGTGCCAGCAACCCGGGGAACCGGGGGGACCAGTACTTC
CASNPGNRGDQYF
>TRBJ2-7|many|NA|TRBV7-2
TGTGCCAGCAGCCCCCCGGCGGCCCGCTACGAGCAGTACTTC
CASSPPAARYEQYF
>TRBJ2-1|few|TRBD2|TRBV10-3
TGTGCCATCAGTGAGTCGGTTAGCGGGGGTCGTTGGTATGAGCAGTTCTTC
CAISESVSGGRWYEQFF
>TRBJ1-4|many|TRBD1|TRBV4-1
TGCGCCAGCAGCCATCCCCCAGCGGGACAGGAGGGGGAAAAACTGTTTTTT
CASSHPPAGQEGEKLFF
>TRBJ2-7|many|NA|TRBV27
TGTGCCAGCAGTTTTATAGGACCCTCGTACGAGCAGTACTTC
CASSFIGPSYEQYF
>TRBJ1-3|many|NA|TRBV20-1
TGCAGTGTTCCAACGCAGAGCTCTGGAAACACCATATATTTT
CSVPTQSSGNTIYF
>TRBJ1-3|NA|NA|TRBV27
TGTGCCAGCAGTCTTTCCGTCGTCTCTGGAAACACCATATATTTT
CASSLSVVSGNTIYF
>TRBJ2-7|few|NA|TRBV6-5
TGTGCCAGCAACACGGGCCAGGGGACCTACGAGCAGTACTTC
CASNTGQGTYEQYF
>TRBJ2-5|NA|TRBD2|TRBV4-2
TGTGCCAGCCGCATGGTATCAGGGCGGGGGGCCCAAGAGACCCAGTACTTC
CASRMVSGRGAQETQYF
>TRBJ1-2|few|NA|TRBV18
TGTGCCAGCGGGCAGGTAGCTAACTATGGCTACACCTTC
CASGQVANYGYTF
>TRBJ1-4|many|NA|TRBV5-1
TGCGCCAGCAGCTTGGGGCACAGGTTCGCGGAGGTTCTGTTTTTT
CASSLGHRFAEVLFF
>TRBJ2-6|few|NA|TRBV10-3
TGTGCCATCAAGAGTAGGGGGGCCAACGTCCTGACTTTC
CAIKSRGANVLTF
>TRBJ2-2|NA|NA|TRBV3-1
TGTGCCAGCAGCCAAGAATCTAAAGGCGACCCGAACACCGGGGAGCTGTTTTTT
CASSQESKGDPNTGELFF
>TRBJ1-4|many|NA|TRBV20-1
TGCAGTGCTAGAGATTACGGGACAACTAATGAAAAACTGTTTTTT
CSARDYGTTNEKLFF
>TRBJ2-3|many|TRBD2|TRBV7-3
TGTGCCAGCAGCTTAACTAGCCTAGCGGGGTTCACAGATACGCAGTATTTT
CASSLTSLAGFTDTQYF
>TRBJ1-4|few|NA|TRBV4-3
TGCGCCAGCAGCCAAGGCCCGGGGGACAAGTTTGCAACTAATGAAAAACTGTTTTTT
CASSQGPGDKFATNEKLFF
>TRBJ2-5|many|NA|TRBV7-3
TGTGCCAGCAGCCGGACAATCCAAGAGACCCAGTACTTC
CASSRTIQETQYF
>TRBJ2-7|NA|TRBD1|TRBV6-5
TGTGCCAGCAGGAGGGACAGGGGACCCTACGAGCAGTACTTC
CASRRDRGPYEQYF
>TRBJ2-7|many|NA|TRBV5-1
TGCGCCAGCAGCTTGGGGGCAAAGCTAACCTACGAGCAGTACTTC
CASSLGAKLTYEQYF
>TRBJ1-1|few|TRBD1|TRBV20-1
TGCAGTGCTAGATGGTACAGGGGGCAGAAAGCTTTCTTT
CSARWYRGQKAFF
>TRBJ1-6|NA|NA|TRBV6-2/TRBV6-3
TGTGCCAGCAGGCCGATCCAAGACCCTTATTCACCCCTCCACTTT
CASRPIQDPYSPLHF
>TRBJ1-5|many|NA|TRBV12-3/TRBV12-4
TGTGCCAGCTGTTCGAGGGACGGATATCAGCCCCAGCATTTT
CASCSRDGYQPQHF
>TRBJ1-1|many|NA|TRBV27
TGTGCCAGCAGTTTATCGGGGGGCACTGAAGCTTTCTTT
CASSLSGGTEAFF
>TRBJ2-5|few|TRBD1|TRBV7-9
TGTGCCAGCAGCAGAAAGGCAGGGGGCGTAATTTATGAGACCCAGTACTTC
CASSRKAGGVIYETQYF
>TRBJ2-3|NA|NA|TRBV12-3/TRBV12-4
TGTGCCAGCAGTTCCGAGGGAGATACGCAGTATTTT
CASSSEGDTQYF
>TRBJ1-6|NA|NA|TRBV19
TGTGCCAGTAGTGTTGATGGGACTGGTAATTCACCCCTCCACTTT
CASSVDGTGNSPLHF
>TRBJ2-7|NA|NA|TRBV11-2
TGTGCCAGCAGCCCACATGAGGACGGCTACGAGCAGTACTTC
CASSPHEDGYEQYF
>TRBJ2-4|many|TRBD2|TRBV2
TGTGCCAGCATTGGGACTAGCGGGGGTTACATTCAGTACTTC
CASIGTSGGYIQYF
>TRBJ2-1|many|NA|TRBV4-2
TGTGCCAGCAGCCAAGTGGAGCGTCGGGATGAGCAGTTCTTC
CASSQVERRDEQFF